Following are 28 T cell receptor beta chains from one sample sequenced in a study of neurological immune-mediated disorders. The time point: technical triplicate 3. TCRdb analysed the 5' RACE reads with MiXCR anew, one entry per CDR3 protein. The sample holds some 48,000 distinct CDR3 sequences, roughly 21% seen once. Sequenced sample: PBMCs. Receptors were obtained from a man aged 55 to 69 with HTLV-1-associated myelopathy (HAM/TSP).

This clonotype has a handful of counts. The junction and the germline gene differ at one end; a read error may be behind it. The rearrangement links TRBV7-7 to TRBJ2-2; D call uncertain. The germline V gene encodes CDR1 SSHAT and CDR2 FNYEAQ (reference sequence). This CDR3 region has 13 residues. The CDR3 DNA reads as TGTGCTAGCAGCTTAGGTGCGGCCGGGGAGCTGTTTTTT. Protein sequence: CASSLGAAGELFF.

This clonotype was counted ten times or more. This chain connects TRBV11-3 to TRBJ1-1; the D is unclear. Between the trimmed V and J ends, which lost 1 base and 0 bases, there was a span of 9 bases. CDR1 is SGHNT, CDR2 YENEEA, per germline. This CDR3 is 15 amino acids long. CDR3 in amino acids: CASSLAVGMNTEAFF. CDR3 DNA sequence: TGTGCCAGCAGCTTAGCGGTAGGAATGAACACTGAAGCTTTCTTT. The entire variable domain, with the rest obtained from reference TRBV11-3 and TRBJ1-1, is as follows: EAGVVQSPRYKIIEKKQPVAFWCNPISGHNTLYWYLQNLGQGPELLIRYENEEAVDDSQLPKDRFSAERLKGVDSTLKIQPAELGDSAVYLCASSLAVGMNTEAFFGQGTRLTVV.

The chain's CDR3 is CASSLMGVETQYF. The CDR3 nucleotides read TGTGCCAGCAGCTTAATGGGAGTGGAGACCCAGTACTTC. V gene TRBV7-9 combines with J gene TRBJ2-5, with D perhaps TRBD2 (5 bases). The CDR3 loop spans 13 amino acids. CDR1 and CDR2 (germline): SEHNR, FQNEAQ (reference sequence). Trimming removed 2 bases at V and 5 bases at J, with 9 bases between. Complete variable domain (other parts from reference TRBV7-9 and TRBJ2-5): DTGVSQNPRHKITKRGQNVTFRCDPISEHNRLYWYRQTLGQGPEFLTYFQNEAQLEKSRLLSDRFSAERPKGSFSTLEIQRTEQGDSAMYLCASSLMGVETQYFGPGTRLLVL.

J is TRBJ2-3 and V is TRBV6-5; a possible D gene is TRBD1 (5 bases). The germline V gene has CDR1 MNHEY and CDR2 SVGAGI. The CDR3 is made up of 12 amino acids. The germline V and J ends were trimmed by 8 bases and 2 bases, with 8 bases remaining between them. For the CDR3, the DNA is TGTGCCAGCGGCAGGGACACAGATACGCAGTATTTT. Residues: CASGRDTDTQYF.

V usage is TRBV5-1 and J usage is TRBJ2-1; 7 bases match TRBD2. CDR1 and CDR2 from the germline V gene are SGHRS and YFSETQ. This CDR3 region has 15 residues. V shed 3 bases and J 0 bases; nucleotides not matched to a gene: 3. The CDR3 nucleotides read TGCGCCAGCAGCTCGGGGGGAGGCTCCTACAATGAGCAGTTCTTC. Translated, it gives CASSSGGGSYNEQFF.

This chain connects TRBV5-8 to TRBJ2-7, with 10 nucleotides matching TRBD1. J lost 0 bases, V lost 4 bases, and 4 bases had no gene match. The CDR3 covers 15 residues. CDR1 SGHTS and CDR2 YDEGEE come from the germline V gene. The CDR3 DNA follows: TGTGCCAGCAGCCAGACAGGGGGCCACTCCTACGAGCAGTACTTC. Translation: CASSQTGGHSYEQYF.

Comment on this clonotype: A much larger clone differs from this one at a single base, so this may be a read error. The chain carries TRBV7-6 and TRBJ2-1; a weak D match, TRBD2 (6 bases). The CDR3 covers 16 residues. CDR1 SGHVS and CDR2 FNYEAQ come from the germline V gene. CDR3 sequence: CTSSLSDGSSYNEQFF. CDR3 nucleotide sequence: TGTACCAGCAGCTTATCTGACGGGAGCTCCTACAATGAGCAGTTCTTC.

The chain recombines TRBV6-2 or TRBV6-3 with TRBJ2-5; D may correspond to TRBD1 or TRBD2 (5 bases each). Germline V gives CDR1 MNHEY, CDR2 SVGEGT. This CDR3 spans 14 amino acids. V lost 7 bases and J 3 bases, leaving 15 bases between the germline ends. CDR3 nucleotide sequence: TGTGCCAGCAACGAGTGGGGGAAGAAAGAGACCCAGTACTTC. It yields the protein CASNEWGKKETQYF.

There are many counts of this clonotype. The chain joins TRBV20-1 to TRBJ2-2; no clear D. Trimming stripped 1 base from V and 6 bases from J, with 9 bases between. Per the germline V gene, CDR1 is DFQATT and CDR2 is SNEGSKA (reference sequence). The CDR3 sequence is 13 residues long. This CDR3 is CSARGVIPGELFF. CDR3 bases: TGCAGTGCTAGAGGCGTAATCCCCGGGGAGCTGTTTTTT.

This clonotype was seen a handful of times. The V gene is TRBV10-3, the J gene TRBJ2-1, with D unresolved. The ends were cut back, 7 bases at V and 9 bases at J, with 13 bases in the middle. This CDR3 is built from 12 residues. In germline, CDR1 is ENHRY, CDR2 SYGVKD. The CDR3 bases are TGTGCCATCACCGATGTGGTCCTTGAGCAGTTCTTC. It is translated as CAITDVVLEQFF.

As concerns this clonotype: A much larger clone sits a single nucleotide away, making a read error possible. The chain carries TRBV20-1 and TRBJ1-2; D not resolved. Between the trimmed V and J ends, which lost 5 bases and 1 base, there was a span of 14 bases. The V gene's germline CDR1 is DFQATT and CDR2 SNEGSKA (reference sequence). CDR3 length: 14 amino acids. The DNA of the CDR3 is TGCAGTGCTGTCAACAGCTCCTTTAACTATGGCTACACCTTC. Encoded protein: CSAVNSSFNYGYTF.

In its sample, this clonotype was seen many times. The rearrangement uses TRBV20-1 and TRBJ2-7; 13 bases map to TRBD2. The CDR3 loop spans 14 amino acids. Germline trimming cut 3 bases from V and 3 bases from J; bases unmatched to any gene: 2. Per the germline V gene, CDR1 is DFQATT and CDR2 is SNEGSKA (reference sequence). In DNA, the CDR3 is TGCAGTGCTAGTGGACTAGCGGGAGACTACGAGCAGTACTTC. Translation gives CSASGLAGDYEQYF.

This clonotype was detected many times. J is TRBJ2-5 and V is TRBV6-5; 9 bases fit TRBD1. The junction had 13 bases not matched to a gene; V was cut back by 5 bases and J by 9 bases. Germline CDR1 is MNHEY and CDR2 is SVGAGI. The CDR3 sequence is 15 residues long. This chain's CDR3 is CASSPQGALKRPQYF. The CDR3 bases are TGTGCCAGCAGTCCACAGGGGGCCCTAAAGAGACCCCAGTACTTC.

This clonotype was found many times. V and J are TRBV6-4 and TRBJ2-2; 7 positions agree with TRBD1. Trimming took 4 bases from V and 5 from J; bases not matched to a gene: 19. Germline-derived CDR1 and CDR2 are MRHNA and SNTAGT. The length of the CDR3 is 19 residues. The CDR3 DNA sequence: TGTGCCAGCAGTGCGGAATACTTAGGGGGCGCAGGTGGAACCGGGGAGCTGTTTTTT. Protein product: CASSAEYLGGAGGTGELFF.

The chain uses TRBV20-1 and TRBJ2-2, with D perhaps matching TRBD2 (6 bases). Germline V lookup: CDR1 DFQATT, CDR2 SNEGSKA (reference sequence). The CDR3 loop spans 13 amino acids. V gave up 5 bases and J gave up 5 bases, with 12 bases separating them. The CDR3 sequence is CSAPGSGTGELFF. CDR3 nucleotides: TGCAGTGCTCCCGGGAGCGGGACCGGGGAGCTGTTTTTT.

This clonotype was seen only once. V gene TRBV29-1 combines with J gene TRBJ1-5; a weak D match, TRBD1 (6 bases). V lost 6 bases, J lost 6 bases, and 15 bases lay in between. This CDR3 spans 13 amino acids. Germline CDR1 SQVTM, CDR2 ANQGSEA. The CDR3 protein is CSVRRGAGQPQHF. In DNA, the CDR3 is TGCAGCGTCCGGCGGGGGGCAGGTCAGCCCCAGCATTTT. Full variable domain (remainder filled in from reference TRBV29-1 and TRBJ1-5): SAVISQKPSRDICQRGTSLTIQCQVDSQVTMMFWYRQQPGQSLTLIATANQGSEATYESGFVIDKFPISRPNLTFSTLTVSNMSPEDSSIYLCSVRRGAGQPQHFGDGTRLSIL.

This clonotype was seen a handful of times. The genes are TRBV5-1 and TRBJ2-4; D is perhaps TRBD1 or TRBD2 (5 bases each). The V end lost 0 bases, the J end lost 10 bases, and 17 bases lay between the germline ends. The CDR3 sequence is 15 residues long. Germline-derived CDR1 and CDR2 are SGHRS and YFSETQ. The CDR3 sequence: CASSLDGTQSRIQYF. The CDR3 nucleotides read TGCGCCAGCAGCTTGGACGGGACCCAAAGCAGGATTCAGTACTTC.

This clonotype is medium-sized within its sample. This rearrangement joins TRBV5-1 to TRBJ2-5; D not certain. The CDR3 loop spans 14 amino acids. V lost 2 bases and J lost 0, with 8 bases in between. Germline V gives CDR1 SGHRS, CDR2 YFSETQ. CDR3 in amino acids: CASSFGQNQETQYF. CDR3 bases: TGCGCCAGCAGCTTCGGGCAGAACCAAGAGACCCAGTACTTC.

The sample holds many counts of this clonotype. The chain is built from TRBV18 and TRBJ1-4; D is unclear. V dropped 3 bases and J dropped 5 bases, with 13 bases sitting between them. This CDR3 spans 15 amino acids. From germline, CDR1 is KGHSH and CDR2 LQKENI. The DNA for the CDR3 is TGTGCCAGCTCACCGTCAAATAGGCCCAATGAAAAACTGTTTTTT. This gives the protein CASSPSNRPNEKLFF.

This clonotype was seen repeatedly, ten times or more. The chain recombines TRBV20-1 with TRBJ1-5, with D uncertain. The V end lost 3 bases, the J end lost 0 bases, and 18 bases lay between the germline ends. This CDR3 has 17 amino acids. The germline CDR1 and CDR2 sequences are DFQATT and SNEGSKA (reference sequence). The CDR3 spells CSASQAGMIFSNQPQHF. CDR3 DNA: TGCAGTGCTAGCCAGGCCGGGATGATTTTTAGCAATCAGCCCCAGCATTTT.

The V gene is TRBV6-5, the J gene TRBJ2-3; TRBD2 is a possible D gene (6 bases). The CDR3 has 14 amino acids. Germline CDR1 and CDR2: MNHEY and SVGAGI. With 6 bases removed from V and 1 base from J, the gap between germline ends came to 11 bases. The CDR3 loop reads CASRPPGGTDTQYF. The CDR3 DNA sequence: TGTGCCAGCAGGCCTCCGGGGGGCACAGATACGCAGTATTTT.

This clonotype has ten or more counts. V usage is TRBV2 and J usage is TRBJ1-1; D may be TRBD1 (6 bases). CDR3 size: 15 residues. The germline V gene encodes CDR1 SNHLY and CDR2 FYNNEI. Trimming shortened V by 4 bases and J by 5 bases, and 17 bases separated the two germline ends. The CDR3 DNA follows: TGTGCCAGCAGTGCCCCAGCAGGGGTAAATACTGAAGCTTTCTTT. It encodes CASSAPAGVNTEAFF.

The table lists this clonotype with many counts. This rearrangement joins TRBV12-3 or TRBV12-4 to TRBJ2-1; 10 bases are a match to TRBD2. The junction had 6 bases not matched to a gene; V was cut back by 4 bases and J by 3 bases. This CDR3 comprises 16 residues. The CDR3 sequence: CASSSGLASIYNEQFF. DNA for the CDR3: TGTGCCAGCAGTTCGGGACTAGCGTCGATCTACAATGAGCAGTTCTTC.

This clonotype was observed at least ten times. This chain uses TRBV5-1 with TRBJ2-7; D is perhaps TRBD2 (6 bases). The V and J ends lost 4 bases and 6 bases respectively, with 20 bases between them. Germline CDR1 and CDR2: SGHRS and YFSETQ. This CDR3 contains 15 residues. The CDR3 DNA reads TGCGCCAGCAGCGTGGGGGGAAGCGGCGGCTCCGAGCAGTACTTC. Translated: CASSVGGSGGSEQYF.

This clonotype was detected ten times or more. The genes are TRBV12-5 and TRBJ1-5; TRBD1 is a possible D gene (5 bases). This CDR3 has 13 residues. CDR1 and CDR2 from the germline V gene are LGHNT and FRNRAP. V shed 7 bases and J shed 4 bases, with 11 bases lying between them. The CDR3 DNA reads TGTGCTAGTGATGCAGGGTTGAATCAGCCCCAGCATTTT. This sequence encodes CASDAGLNQPQHF.

This clonotype is labeled medium-sized. The V gene is TRBV5-1, the J gene TRBJ2-1; 10 bases line up with TRBD1. The CDR3 has 15 amino acids. The germline CDR1 and CDR2 sequences are SGHRS and YFSETQ. V was clipped by 5 bases and J by 4 bases; unmatched bases: 6. CDR3 amino acids: CASREPGQGYNEQFF. The CDR3 nucleotides are TGCGCCAGCAGGGAACCGGGACAGGGGTACAATGAGCAGTTCTTC.

In its sample, this clonotype was seen many times. The chain employs TRBV28 and TRBJ1-2; TRBD1 is a possible D gene (6 bases). V was cut by 6 bases and J by 0 bases, with 11 bases left in between. This CDR3 has 14 amino acids. Germline-derived CDR1 and CDR2 are MDHEN and SYDVKM. CDR3 region: CASRRQAPNYGYTF. The CDR3 DNA reads as TGTGCCAGCAGGAGACAGGCTCCTAACTATGGCTACACCTTC.

At least ten counts were recorded for this clonotype. The chain combines TRBV5-1 with TRBJ2-1; D is uncertain. This CDR3 is built from 14 residues. The germline V gene has CDR1 SGHRS and CDR2 YFSETQ. V shed 4 bases and J shed 5 bases, with 13 bases lying between them. CDR3 sequence (DNA): TGCGCCAGCAGCCCGGCGCCCGCAAACAATGAGCAGTTCTTC. Translated, it gives CASSPAPANNEQFF.